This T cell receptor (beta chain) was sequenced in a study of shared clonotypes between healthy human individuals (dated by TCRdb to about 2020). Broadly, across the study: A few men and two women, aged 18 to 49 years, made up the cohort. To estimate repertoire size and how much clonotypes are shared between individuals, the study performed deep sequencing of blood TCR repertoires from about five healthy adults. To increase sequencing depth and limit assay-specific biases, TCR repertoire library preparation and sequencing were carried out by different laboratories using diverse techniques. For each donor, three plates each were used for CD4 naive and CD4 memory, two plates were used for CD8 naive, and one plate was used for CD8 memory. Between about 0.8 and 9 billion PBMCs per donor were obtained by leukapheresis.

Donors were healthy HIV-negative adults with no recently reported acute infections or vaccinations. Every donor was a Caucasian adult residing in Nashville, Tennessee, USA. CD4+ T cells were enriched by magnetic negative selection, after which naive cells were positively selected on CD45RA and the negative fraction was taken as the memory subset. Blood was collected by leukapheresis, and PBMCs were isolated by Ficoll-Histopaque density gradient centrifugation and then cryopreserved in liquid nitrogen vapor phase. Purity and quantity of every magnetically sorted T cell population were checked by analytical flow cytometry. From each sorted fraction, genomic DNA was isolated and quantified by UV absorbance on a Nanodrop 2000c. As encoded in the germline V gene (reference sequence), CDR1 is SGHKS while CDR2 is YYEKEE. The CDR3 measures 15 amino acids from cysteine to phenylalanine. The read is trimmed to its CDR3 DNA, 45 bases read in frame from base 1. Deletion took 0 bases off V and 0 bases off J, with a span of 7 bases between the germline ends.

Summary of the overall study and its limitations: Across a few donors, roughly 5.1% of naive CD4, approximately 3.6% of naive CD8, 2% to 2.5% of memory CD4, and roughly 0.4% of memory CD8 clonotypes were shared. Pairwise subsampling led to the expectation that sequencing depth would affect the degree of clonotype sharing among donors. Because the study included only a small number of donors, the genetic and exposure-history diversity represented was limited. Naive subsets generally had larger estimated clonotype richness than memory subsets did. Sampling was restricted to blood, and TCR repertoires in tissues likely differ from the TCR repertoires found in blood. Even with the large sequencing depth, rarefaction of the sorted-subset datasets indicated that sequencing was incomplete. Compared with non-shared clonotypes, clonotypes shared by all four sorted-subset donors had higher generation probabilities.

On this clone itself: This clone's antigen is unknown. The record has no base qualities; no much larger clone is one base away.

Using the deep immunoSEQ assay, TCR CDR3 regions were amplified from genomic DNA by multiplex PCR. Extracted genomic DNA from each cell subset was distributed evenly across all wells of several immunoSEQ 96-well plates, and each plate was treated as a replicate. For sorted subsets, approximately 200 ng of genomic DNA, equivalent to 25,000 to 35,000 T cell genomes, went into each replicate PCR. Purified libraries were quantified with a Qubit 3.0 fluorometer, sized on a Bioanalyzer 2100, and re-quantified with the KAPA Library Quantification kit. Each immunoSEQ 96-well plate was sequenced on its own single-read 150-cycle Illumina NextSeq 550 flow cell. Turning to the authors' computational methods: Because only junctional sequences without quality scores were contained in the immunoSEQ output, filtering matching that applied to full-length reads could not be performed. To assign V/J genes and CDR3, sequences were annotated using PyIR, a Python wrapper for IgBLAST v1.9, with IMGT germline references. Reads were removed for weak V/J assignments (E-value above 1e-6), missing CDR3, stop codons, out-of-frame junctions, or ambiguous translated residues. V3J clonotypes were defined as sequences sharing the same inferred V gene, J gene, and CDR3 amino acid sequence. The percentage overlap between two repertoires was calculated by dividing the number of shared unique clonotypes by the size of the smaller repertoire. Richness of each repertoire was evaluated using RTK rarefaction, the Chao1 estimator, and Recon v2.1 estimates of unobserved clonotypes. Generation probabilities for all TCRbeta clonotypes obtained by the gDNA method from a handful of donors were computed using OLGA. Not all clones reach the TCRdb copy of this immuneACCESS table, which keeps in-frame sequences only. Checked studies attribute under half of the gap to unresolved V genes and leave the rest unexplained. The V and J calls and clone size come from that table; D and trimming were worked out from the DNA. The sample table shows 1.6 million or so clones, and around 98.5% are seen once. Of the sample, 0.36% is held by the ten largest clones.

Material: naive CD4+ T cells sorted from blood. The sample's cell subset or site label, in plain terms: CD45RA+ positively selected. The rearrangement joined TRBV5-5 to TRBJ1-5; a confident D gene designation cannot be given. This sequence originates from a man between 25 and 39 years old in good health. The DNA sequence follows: TGTGCCAGCAGCTTGGGGGCATATAGCAATCAGCCCCAGCATTTT. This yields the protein CASSLGAYSNQPQHF.